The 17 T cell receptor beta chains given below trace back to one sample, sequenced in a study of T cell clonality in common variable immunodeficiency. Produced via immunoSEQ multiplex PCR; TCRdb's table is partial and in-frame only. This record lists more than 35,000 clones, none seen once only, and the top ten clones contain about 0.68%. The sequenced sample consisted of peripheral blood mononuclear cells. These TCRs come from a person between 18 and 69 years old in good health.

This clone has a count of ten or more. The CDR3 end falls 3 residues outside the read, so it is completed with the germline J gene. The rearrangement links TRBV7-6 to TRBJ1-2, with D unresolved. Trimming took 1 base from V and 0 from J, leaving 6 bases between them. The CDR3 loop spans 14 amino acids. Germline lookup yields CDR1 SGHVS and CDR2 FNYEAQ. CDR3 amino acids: CASSLDTSNYGYTF. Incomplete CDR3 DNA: TGTGCCAGCAGCTTAGACACCTCTAACTATGGC. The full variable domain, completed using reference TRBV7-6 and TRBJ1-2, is GAGVSQSPRYKVTKRGQDVALRCDPISGHVSLYWYRQALGQGPEFLTYFNYEAQQDKSGLPNDRFSAERPEGSISTLTIQRTEQRDSAMYRCASSLDTSNYGYTFGSGTRLTVV.

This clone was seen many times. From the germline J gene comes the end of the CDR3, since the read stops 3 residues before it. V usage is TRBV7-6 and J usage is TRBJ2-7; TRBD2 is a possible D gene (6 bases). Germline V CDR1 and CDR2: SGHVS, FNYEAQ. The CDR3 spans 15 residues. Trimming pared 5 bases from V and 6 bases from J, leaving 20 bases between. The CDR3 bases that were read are TGTGCCAGCAGCGTACTACGGGACTCGGGGTCCGAG. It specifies CASSVLRDSGSE. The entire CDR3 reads CASSVLRDSGSEQYF.

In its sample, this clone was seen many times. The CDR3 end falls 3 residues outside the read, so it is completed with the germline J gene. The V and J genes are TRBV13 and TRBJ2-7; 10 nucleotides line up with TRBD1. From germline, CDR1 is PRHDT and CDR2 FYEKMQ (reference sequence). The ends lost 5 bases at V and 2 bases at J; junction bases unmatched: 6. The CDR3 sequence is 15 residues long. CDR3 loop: CASSEGTGVAYEQYF. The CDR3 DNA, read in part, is TGTGCCAGCAGCGAAGGGACAGGGGTCGCCTACGAG.

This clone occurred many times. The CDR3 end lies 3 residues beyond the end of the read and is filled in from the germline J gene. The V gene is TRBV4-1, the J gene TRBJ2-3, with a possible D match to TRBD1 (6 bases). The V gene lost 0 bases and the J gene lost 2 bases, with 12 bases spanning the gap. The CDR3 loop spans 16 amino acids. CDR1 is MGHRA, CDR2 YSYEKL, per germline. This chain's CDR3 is CASSQDGNRVTDTQYF. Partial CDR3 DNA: TGCGCCAGCAGCCAAGATGGGAACAGGGTCACAGATACG.

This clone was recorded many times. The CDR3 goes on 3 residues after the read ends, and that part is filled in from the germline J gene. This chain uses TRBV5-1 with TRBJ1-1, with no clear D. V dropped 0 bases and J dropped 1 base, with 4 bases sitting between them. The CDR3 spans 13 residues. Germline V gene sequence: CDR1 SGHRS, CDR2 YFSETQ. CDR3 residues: CASSLEGNTEAFF. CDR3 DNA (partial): TGCGCCAGCAGCTTGGAGGGGAACACTGAA. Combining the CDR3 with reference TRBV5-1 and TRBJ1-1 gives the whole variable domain KAGVTQTPRYLIKTRGQQVTLSCSPISGHRSVSWYQQTPGQGLQFLFEYFSETQRNKGNFPGRFSGRQFSNSRSEMNVSTLELGDSALYLCASSLEGNTEAFFGQGTRLTVV.

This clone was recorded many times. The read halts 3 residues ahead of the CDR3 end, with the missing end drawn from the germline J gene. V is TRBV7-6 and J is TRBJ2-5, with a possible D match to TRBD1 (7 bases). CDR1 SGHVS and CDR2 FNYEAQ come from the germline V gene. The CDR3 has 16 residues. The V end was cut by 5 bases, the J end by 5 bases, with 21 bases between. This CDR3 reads CASSLAARGAGETQYF. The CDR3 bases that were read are TGTGCCAGCAGCCTTGCGGCCAGGGGGGCCGGTGAGACC.

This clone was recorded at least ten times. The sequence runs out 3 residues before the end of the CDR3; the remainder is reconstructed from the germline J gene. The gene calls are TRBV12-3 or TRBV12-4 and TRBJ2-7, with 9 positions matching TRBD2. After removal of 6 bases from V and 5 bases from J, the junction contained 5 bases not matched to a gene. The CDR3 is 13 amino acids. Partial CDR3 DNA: TGTGCCAGCAGAGGTAGCGGGGGCAACGAG. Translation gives CASRGSGGNE. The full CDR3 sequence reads CASRGSGGNEQYF.

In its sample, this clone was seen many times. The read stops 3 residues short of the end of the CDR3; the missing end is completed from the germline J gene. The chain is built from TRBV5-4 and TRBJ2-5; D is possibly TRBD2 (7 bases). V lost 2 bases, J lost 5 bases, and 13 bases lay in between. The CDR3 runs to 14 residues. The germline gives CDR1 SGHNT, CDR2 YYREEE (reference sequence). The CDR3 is CASSFGGAEETQYF. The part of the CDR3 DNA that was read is TGTGCCAGCAGCTTTGGGGGGGCGGAGGAGACC.

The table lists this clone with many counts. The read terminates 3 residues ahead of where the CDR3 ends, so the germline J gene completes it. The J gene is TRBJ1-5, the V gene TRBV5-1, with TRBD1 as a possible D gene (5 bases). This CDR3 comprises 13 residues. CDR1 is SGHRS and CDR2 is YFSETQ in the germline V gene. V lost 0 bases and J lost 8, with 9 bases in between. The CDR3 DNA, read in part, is TGCGCCAGCAGCTTGGGGGGCGTGGAGCCC. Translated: CASSLGGVEP. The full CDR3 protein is CASSLGGVEPQHF.

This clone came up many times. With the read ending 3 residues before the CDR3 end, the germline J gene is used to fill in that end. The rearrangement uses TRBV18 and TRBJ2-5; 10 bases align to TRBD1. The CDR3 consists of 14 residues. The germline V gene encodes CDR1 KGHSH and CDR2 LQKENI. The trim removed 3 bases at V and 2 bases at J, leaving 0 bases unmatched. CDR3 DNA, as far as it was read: TGTGCCAGCTCACCGGGACAGGGGCAAGAGACC. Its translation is CASSPGQGQET. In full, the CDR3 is CASSPGQGQETQYF.

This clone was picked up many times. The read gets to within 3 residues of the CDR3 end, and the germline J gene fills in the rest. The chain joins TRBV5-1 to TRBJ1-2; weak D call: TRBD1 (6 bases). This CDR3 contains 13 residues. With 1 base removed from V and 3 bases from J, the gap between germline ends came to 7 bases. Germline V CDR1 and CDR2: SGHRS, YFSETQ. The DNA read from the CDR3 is TGCGCCAGCAGCTTGTCAGGGGACTATGGC. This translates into CASSLSGDYG. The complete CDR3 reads CASSLSGDYGYTF.

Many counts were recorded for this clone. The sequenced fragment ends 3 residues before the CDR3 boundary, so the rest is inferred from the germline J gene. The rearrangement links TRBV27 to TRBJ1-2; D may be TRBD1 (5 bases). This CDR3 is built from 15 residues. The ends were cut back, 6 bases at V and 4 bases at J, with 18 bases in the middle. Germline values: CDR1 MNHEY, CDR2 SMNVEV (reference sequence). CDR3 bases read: TGTGCCAGCAGGACAGTGCGGGGTATAGCCTATGGC. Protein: CASRTVRGIAYG. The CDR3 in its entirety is CASRTVRGIAYGYTF.

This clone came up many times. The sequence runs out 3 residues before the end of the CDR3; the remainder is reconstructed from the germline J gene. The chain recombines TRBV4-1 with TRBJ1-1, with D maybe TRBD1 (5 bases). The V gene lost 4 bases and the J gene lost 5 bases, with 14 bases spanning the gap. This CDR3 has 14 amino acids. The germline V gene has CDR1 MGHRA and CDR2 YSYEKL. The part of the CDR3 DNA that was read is TGCGCCAGCAGCCCCCCAGGGAAGGGGACTGAA. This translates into CASSPPGKGTE. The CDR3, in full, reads CASSPPGKGTEAFF.

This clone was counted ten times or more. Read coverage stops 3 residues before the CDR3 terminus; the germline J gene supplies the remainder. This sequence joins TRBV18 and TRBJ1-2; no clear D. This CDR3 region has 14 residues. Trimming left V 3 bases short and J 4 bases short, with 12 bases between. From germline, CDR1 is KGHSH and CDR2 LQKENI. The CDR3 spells CASSPAVGPYGYTF. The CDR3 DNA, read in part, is TGTGCCAGCTCACCCGCAGTTGGCCCCTATGGC.

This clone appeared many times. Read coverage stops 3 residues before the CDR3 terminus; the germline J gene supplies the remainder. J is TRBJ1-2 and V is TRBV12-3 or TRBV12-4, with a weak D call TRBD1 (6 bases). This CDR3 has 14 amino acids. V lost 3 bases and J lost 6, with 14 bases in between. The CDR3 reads CASSLWQGLHGYTF. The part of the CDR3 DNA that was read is TGTGCCAGCAGTTTGTGGCAGGGGCTACATGGC.

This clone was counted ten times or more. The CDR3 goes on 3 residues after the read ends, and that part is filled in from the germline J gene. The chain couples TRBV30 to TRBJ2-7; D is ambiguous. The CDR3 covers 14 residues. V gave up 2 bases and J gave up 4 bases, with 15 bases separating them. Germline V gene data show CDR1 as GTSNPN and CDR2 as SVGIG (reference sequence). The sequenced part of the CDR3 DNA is TGTGCCTGGAGTTATGGCGGCTCCCTATACGAG. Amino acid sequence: CAWSYGGSLYE. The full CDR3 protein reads CAWSYGGSLYEQYF.

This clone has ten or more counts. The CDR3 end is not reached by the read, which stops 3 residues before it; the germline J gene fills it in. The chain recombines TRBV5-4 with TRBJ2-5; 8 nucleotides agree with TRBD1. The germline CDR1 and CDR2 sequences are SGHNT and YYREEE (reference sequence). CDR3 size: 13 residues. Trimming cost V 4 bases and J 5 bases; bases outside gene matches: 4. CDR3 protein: CASSPTGAETQYF. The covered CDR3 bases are TGTGCCAGCAGCCCGACAGGGGCGGAGACC.